Presented here are 19 T cell receptor beta chains from one specimen sequenced in a study of PD-L1 blockade in urothelial cancer. The protocol was immunoSEQ multiplex PCR, while the TCRdb copy is restricted to in-frame clones and leaves out a portion. Among roughly 42,000 clones listed, 81% were seen once. Sequenced material: PBMCs, taken around atezolizumab (anti-PD-L1) treatment. These receptors came from a man in his sixties or seventies with urothelial cancer.

The rearrangement links TRBV6-5 to TRBJ1-5, with D unresolved. The CDR3 length is 15 residues. The germline V gene has CDR1 MNHEY and CDR2 SVGAGI. V was shortened by 6 bases and J by 10 bases, with 22 bases between the two germline ends. The CDR3 DNA reads as TGTGCCAGCAGCCCACAGAGTGCCAGATCGTCACCCCAGCATTTT. This gives the protein CASSPQSARSSPQHF.

The gene calls are TRBV27 and TRBJ1-1, with 8 bases matching TRBD1. Germline values: CDR1 MNHEY, CDR2 SMNVEV (reference sequence). Trimming removed 4 bases from V and 0 bases from J; junction bases left unmatched: 4. CDR3 length equals 15 residues. The CDR3 here is CASSYRGYMNTEAFF. In DNA form, the CDR3 reads TGTGCCAGCAGTTACAGGGGGTACATGAACACTGAAGCTTTCTTT.

This chain uses TRBV11-3 with TRBJ2-2, with 7 bases lining up with TRBD2. The V gene end was trimmed by 1 base and the J gene end by 3 bases; junction bases not matched to a gene: 8. The CDR3 contains 17 residues. Germline V lookup: CDR1 SGHNT, CDR2 YENEEA. DNA of the CDR3: TGTGCCAGCAGCTTAGGGGGCGGGAGTCGAGACACCGGGGAGCTGTTTTTT. Protein sequence: CASSLGGGSRDTGELFF.

This clone has a handful of counts. One junction end does not reproduce the germline sequence, and a read error may be involved. The chain links TRBV5-1 to TRBJ2-1; 8 bases align to TRBD2. From germline, CDR1 is SGHRS and CDR2 YFSETQ. The CDR3 is made up of 13 amino acids. CDR3 sequence: CASSELSDSGNIF. As DNA, the CDR3 is TGCGCCAGCAGCGAGCTCTCCGATAGCGGGAATATCTTC.

The chain carries TRBV5-4 and TRBJ2-1; D is unresolved. The V and J ends lost 1 base and 9 bases respectively, with 11 bases between them. Germline V gene sequence: CDR1 SGHNT, CDR2 YYREEE (reference sequence). This CDR3 comprises 13 residues. The CDR3 region is CASSLSGPGEQFF. CDR3 DNA: TGTGCCAGCAGCTTGTCGGGTCCCGGTGAGCAGTTCTTC.

In its sample, this clone was seen once. The V call is TRBV9, the J call TRBJ1-1; no clear D gene. The V gene's germline CDR1 is SGDLS and CDR2 YYNGEE. Trimming took off 3 bases at V and 4 bases at J, with 13 bases between the two ends. The length of the CDR3 is 14 residues. The CDR3 DNA reads TGTGCCAGCAGCGCTTATGATCGGGGCACTGAAGCTTTCTTT. Encoded protein: CASSAYDRGTEAFF.

This sequence joins TRBV19 and TRBJ1-1; 8 nucleotides line up with TRBD1. Germline values: CDR1 LNHDA, CDR2 SQIVND (reference sequence). The CDR3 sequence is 19 residues long. Trimming at V came to 3 bases and at J to 8 bases, leaving 23 bases not matched to a gene. CDR3 sequence (DNA): TGTGCCAGTAGTATTAGGACCGGCCAGGGGGCGGCACTTGGGGGGGAAGCTTTCTTT. Translated: CASSIRTGQGAALGGEAFF.

This rearrangement joins TRBV9 to TRBJ1-1; weak D call: TRBD1 (5 bases). The CDR3 is 14 amino acids. The V and J ends lost 4 bases and 7 bases respectively, with 17 bases between them. The germline gives CDR1 SGDLS, CDR2 YYNGEE. CDR3 sequence reads: CASSPSGMGGEAFF. The CDR3 nucleotides read TGTGCCAGCAGCCCCTCCGGCATGGGGGGTGAAGCTTTCTTT.

The V and J genes are TRBV7-8 and TRBJ2-1; 8 positions agree with TRBD1. CDR1 and CDR2 (germline): SGHVS, FQNEAQ. Trimming at V came to 5 bases and at J to 4 bases, leaving 7 bases not matched to a gene. CDR3 length equals 15 residues. The CDR3 coding sequence is TGTGCCAGCAGCATAGGGACAGGAGAATACAATGAGCAGTTCTTC. Translation: CASSIGTGEYNEQFF.

The chain is built from TRBV4-1 and TRBJ1-5; 8 nucleotides align to TRBD1. Germline V lookup: CDR1 MGHRA, CDR2 YSYEKL. Germline trimming cut 6 bases from V and 1 base from J; bases unmatched to any gene: 5. This CDR3 is 15 amino acids long. The CDR3 coding sequence is TGCGCCAGCAGTCTGACAGGGGACAGCAATCAGCCCCAGCATTTT. Protein: CASSLTGDSNQPQHF.

The V and J genes are TRBV5-4 and TRBJ2-5, with 11 bases that match TRBD2. The CDR3 is 17 residues long. The V gene's germline CDR1 is SGHNT and CDR2 YYREEE (reference sequence). Germline trimming cut 6 bases from V and 2 bases from J; bases unmatched to any gene: 12. The CDR3 region is CASTKGLAEGSQETQYF. The DNA of the CDR3 is TGTGCCAGCACCAAGGGACTAGCGGAGGGATCTCAAGAGACCCAGTACTTC.

V and J are TRBV2 and TRBJ2-2, with D maybe TRBD2 (6 bases). The germline CDR1 and CDR2 sequences are SNHLY and FYNNEI. The CDR3 sequence is 14 residues long. V was trimmed by 6 bases and J by 4 bases, leaving 12 bases between them. The CDR3 DNA sequence: TGTGCCAGCAGGACCGGGACTTTCACCGGGGAGCTGTTTTTT. The encoded protein is CASRTGTFTGELFF.

The chain is built from TRBV6-6 and TRBJ2-4, with TRBD2 matching 12 bases. The CDR3 covers 14 residues. The V segment lost 8 bases and the J segment 5 bases; nucleotides outside the gene matches: 4. CDR1 and CDR2 from the germline V gene are MNHNY and SVGAGI (reference sequence). The chain's CDR3 is CASRTSGDENIQYF. DNA of the CDR3: TGTGCCAGCCGGACTAGCGGGGATGAAAACATTCAGTACTTC.

This chain connects TRBV25-1 to TRBJ2-3, with TRBD2 matching over 7 bases. CDR3 length: 17 amino acids. Germline V gives CDR1 MGHDK, CDR2 SYGVNS. J was trimmed by 1 base and V by 4 bases; bases with no gene match: 11. CDR3 bases: TGTGCCAGCAGTGGATCTGGAGCCGGGAGGCGCACAGATACGCAGTATTTT. Translation: CASSGSGAGRRTDTQYF.

The V call is TRBV2, the J call TRBJ2-1; TRBD2 aligns across 11 bases. The CDR3 extends over 15 amino acids. With 4 bases clipped from V and 4 bases from J, the junction kept 3 bases outside the gene matches. Germline loops: CDR1 SNHLY, CDR2 FYNNEI. CDR3 nucleotides: TGTGCCAGCAGTGTTAGACTAGCGGGATACAATGAGCAGTTCTTC. Translated, it gives CASSVRLAGYNEQFF. The variable domain in full, completed from reference TRBV2 and TRBJ2-1, reads EPEVTQTPSHQVTQMGQEVILRCVPISNHLYFYWYRQILGQKVEFLVSFYNNEISEKSEIFDDQFSVERPDGSNFTLKIRSTKLEDSAMYFCASSVRLAGYNEQFFGPGTRLTVL.

In DNA, the CDR3 is TGTGCCAGCAGTTTAATCGGGTTTGGAGAAGCTTTCTTT. Its protein product is CASSLIGFGEAFF. The chain is built from TRBV27 and TRBJ1-1; D gene ambiguous. This CDR3 is built from 13 residues. Germline V lookup: CDR1 MNHEY, CDR2 SMNVEV (reference sequence). V lost 2 bases and J lost 8, with 12 bases in between.

CDR3 coding DNA: TGTGCCAGTAGTATCAGAGGGGGCGTTTACTACGAGCAGTACTTC. Translating gives CASSIRGGVYYEQYF. The chain couples TRBV19 to TRBJ2-7; TRBD1 matches at 7 bases. Germline assignment: CDR1 LNHDA and CDR2 SQIVND (reference sequence). V shed 3 bases, J shed 3 bases, and the junction held 8 bases outside the gene matches. The CDR3 consists of 15 residues. Variable domain in full (rest from reference TRBV19 and TRBJ2-7): DGGITQSPKYLFRKEGQNVTLSCEQNLNHDAMYWYRQDPGQGLRLIYYSQIVNDFQKGDIAEGYSVSREKKESFPLTVTSAQKNPTAFYLCASSIRGGVYYEQYFGPGTRLTVT.

The gene calls are TRBV18 and TRBJ1-1; 10 nucleotides match TRBD1. Germline V gene data show CDR1 as KGHSH and CDR2 as LQKENI. This CDR3 has 18 amino acids. The V segment lost 5 bases and the J segment 4 bases; nucleotides outside the gene matches: 16. CDR3 residues: CASSLVYRDRGVGTEAFF. The CDR3 DNA is TGTGCCAGCTCATTAGTTTACCGGGACAGGGGTGTTGGCACTGAAGCTTTCTTT.

This clone was seen just once. The chain combines TRBV15 with TRBJ2-3, with a possible D match to TRBD1 (6 bases). The CDR3 loop spans 17 amino acids. CDR1 is LNHNV and CDR2 is YYDKDF in the germline V gene (reference sequence). V lost 1 base and J lost 8, with 22 bases in between. Here the CDR3 reads CATSRGARNRESGTQYF. The DNA for the CDR3 is TGTGCCACCAGCAGAGGGGCCCGAAACAGGGAATCGGGTACGCAGTATTTT.